Listed below are T cell receptor beta chains from one sample, sequenced in a study of CD8 T cells in ankylosing spondylitis. One entry per CDR3 protein results from TCRdb running MiXCR on the 5' RACE reads. The sample has roughly 69,000 distinct CDR3 sequences, approximately 5% seen once. Source material: blood, either unsorted or a sorted T cell fraction (not recorded which). The receptors come from a male donor with ankylosing spondylitis or in good health (not recorded which). Each CDR3 is given with its conserved first and last residue.

TRBJ2-1,TRBV20-1,CSASDTSGGLNEQFF
TRBJ2-7,TRBV3-1,CASSQGGTGSLSPLGEQYF
TRBJ1-2,TRBV29-1,CSVEDYGYTF
TRBJ1-2,TRBV20-1,CSAGGGDRGYTF
TRBJ2-7,TRBV7-7,CASSLAPDRGSEQYF
TRBJ2-3,TRBV4-1,CASSQDVESRTGYPGTDTQYF
TRBJ1-6,TRBV2,CASSPEGDSPLHF
TRBJ2-3,TRBV6-5,CASSYNPFTDTQYF
TRBJ2-3,TRBV5-1,CASSLYQGTDTQYF
TRBJ2-7,TRBV21-1,CASTNRTGRWGSYEQYF
TRBJ1-5,TRBV6-2/TRBV6-3,CASSSTTGRQGYQPQHF
TRBJ1-4,TRBV6-1,CATTGGTGTNEKLFF
TRBJ1-6,TRBV28,CASSPTDRALRPLHF
TRBJ2-5,TRBV20-1,CSELPQETQYF
TRBJ2-7,TRBV6-1,CASSKGPSYEQYF
TRBJ2-1,TRBV7-7,CASSPGSLYNEQFF
TRBJ1-2,TRBV9,CASSQGASGYTF
TRBJ2-5,TRBV12-3/TRBV12-4,CASRTAETQYF